This T cell receptor (beta chain) appears in the sequencing data of a study of OX40 agonist ivuxolimab in advanced cancers. Study findings and constraints: On average, CD8+ T cells showed a greater number of expanded clones than CD4+.

The sample holds one count of this clone. Antigen specificity is unknown. This table comes from immunoSEQ multiplex PCR, and its TCRdb copy is limited to in-frame clones, with some not included. The sample records 60,000 or so clones, roughly 87% being singletons. The V end was cut by 1 base, the J end by 3 bases, with 1 base between. Germline V gene lookup returns CDR1 MDHEN and CDR2 SYDVKM. This CDR3 is built from 11 residues. This clonotype was obtained from an adult with an advanced solid tumor such as melanoma, head and neck, liver or kidney cancer. The chain recombines TRBV28 with TRBJ2-7, with no clear D. This specimen was CD4+ or CD8+ T cells sorted from blood, taken in a trial of the OX40 agonist ivuxolimab. The CDR3 DNA reads TGTGCCAGCAGTTTATACTACGAGCAGTACTTC. This codes for CASSLYYEQYF.